These T cell receptor beta chains were read from a single sample in a study of T cells in Graves' hyperthyroidism and ophthalmopathy. TCRdb re-analysed the multiplex PCR reads in MiXCR, keeping a single row per CDR3 protein. Of about 590,000 distinct CDR3 sequences listed, 12% to 15% are singletons. The sequenced sample consisted of blood. These receptors all stem from a woman aged 18 to 35 with Graves' ophthalmopathy. Both conserved end residues are part of each CDR3. A D gene is named only where the DNA matches it firmly. Size values are once, few and many counts, or a class for expanded clones, and some rows have none.

D	size	J	V	CDR3	DNA
TRBD2	many	TRBJ2-1	TRBV6-1	CASSRLAGYSGNEQFF	TGTGCCAGCAGTCGACTAGCGGGGTACTCCGGGAATGAGCAGTTCTTC
TRBD2	many	TRBJ2-1	TRBV20-1	CSARDPQGGLSDNEQFF	TGCAGTGCTAGAGATCCCCAGGGAGGGTTGAGTGACAATGAGCAGTTCTTC
TRBD2	many	TRBJ2-3	TRBV12-3/TRBV12-4	CASSLIAGGIWDTQYF	TGTGCCAGCAGTTTAATAGCGGGGGGAATCTGGGATACGCAGTATTTT
NA	many	TRBJ2-7	TRBV9	CASSARDRPYEQYF	TGTGCCAGCAGCGCCCGGGACCGCCCCTACGAGCAGTACTTC
TRBD2	few	TRBJ2-1	TRBV7-2	CASSHPGTSPGNEQFF	TGTGCCAGCAGCCACCCAGGGACTAGCCCAGGCAATGAGCAGTTCTTC
NA	many	TRBJ1-2	TRBV27	CASSLAGGLGYTF	TGTGCCAGCAGTTTAGCCGGAGGGTTAGGCTACACCTTC
NA	many	TRBJ1-5	TRBV6-1	CASNSWRTDYSNQPQHF	TGTGCCAGCAACAGCTGGAGGACAGATTATAGCAATCAGCCCCAGCATTTT
TRBD1	many	TRBJ1-2	TRBV30	CAWRHETGGAYGYTF	TGTGCCTGGAGACACGAGACAGGGGGGGCCTATGGCTACACCTTC
NA	NA	TRBJ2-3	TRBV7-8	CASSQGIGRDTDTQYF	TGCGCCAGCAGCCAAGGTATAGGCCGTGACACAGATACGCAGTATTTT
NA	many	TRBJ2-1	TRBV27	CASSLSTATLSYNEQFF	TGTGCCAGCAGTTTATCTACAGCCACTCTTTCCTACAATGAGCAGTTCTTC
TRBD2	many	TRBJ2-7	TRBV12-3/TRBV12-4	CASSLKGLAESSYEQYF	TGTGCCAGCAGTTTAAAGGGACTAGCGGAGAGTAGCTACGAGCAGTACTTC
NA	few	TRBJ2-7	TRBV27	CASSLRIQGTYEQYF	TGTGCCAGCAGTTTAAGGATACAGGGCACCTACGAGCAGTACTTC
TRBD2	many	TRBJ2-7	TRBV2	CASSEGGNEQYF	TGTGCCAGCAGTGAGGGAGGGAACGAGCAGTACTTC
NA	many	TRBJ1-5	TRBV6-2/TRBV6-3	CASSPGGPNQPQHF	TGTGCCAGCAGTCCTGGGGGACCGAATCAGCCCCAGCATTTT
TRBD1	many	TRBJ1-5	TRBV12-3/TRBV12-4	CASSWDSINQPQHF	TGTGCCAGCAGTTGGGACAGCATCAATCAGCCCCAGCATTTT
NA	NA	TRBJ2-2	TRBV6-1	CASAAATGELFF	TGTGCCAGCGCGGCAGCAACCGGGGAGCTGTTTTTT
NA	many	TRBJ2-7	TRBV2	CASRSQTGLPCEQYF	TGTGCCAGCAGGTCCCAGACGGGACTTCCCTGCGAGCAGTACTTC
TRBD1	many	TRBJ1-5	TRBV12-3/TRBV12-4	CASSSRDRVYSNQPQHF	TGTGCCAGCAGTTCCCGGGACAGGGTTTATAGCAATCAGCCCCAGCATTTT
TRBD2	many	TRBJ2-1	TRBV20-1	CSARDKMGEGYNEQFF	TGCAGTGCTAGAGATAAAATGGGGGAGGGCTACAATGAGCAGTTCTTC
TRBD2	NA	TRBJ2-2	TRBV4-3	CASSQAPGQPTSGPVGELFF	TGCGCCAGCAGCCAGGCTCCGGGACAGCCGACTAGCGGGCCAGTGGGGGAGCTGTTTTTT
NA	NA	TRBJ1-5	TRBV9	CASSVEISNQPQHF	TGTGCCAGCAGCGTAGAGATTAGCAATCAGCCCCAGCATTTT
TRBD2	many	TRBJ2-7	TRBV28	CASSFAGLAGAYEQYF	TGTGCCAGCAGTTTCGCGGGACTAGCGGGGGCCTACGAGCAGTACTTC
NA	many	TRBJ2-7	TRBV6-2/TRBV6-3	CASSHDGPYEQYF	TGTGCCAGCAGTCATGACGGTCCCTACGAGCAGTACTTC
TRBD2	many	TRBJ2-7	TRBV6-1	CASWAGVYEQYF	TGTGCCAGCTGGGCGGGGGTCTACGAGCAGTACTTC
NA	NA	TRBJ1-3	TRBV11-2	CASSFGPLGGNTIYF	TGTGCCAGCAGCTTCGGGCCTCTCGGTGGAAACACCATATATTTT
NA	NA	TRBJ1-6	TRBV20-1	CSARSSLGRVAYNSPLHF	TGCAGTGCCAGATCTAGTCTGGGGAGAGTAGCCTATAATTCACCCCTCCACTTT
NA	NA	TRBJ2-1	TRBV9	CASSGSLNNEQFF	TGTGCCAGCAGCGGGTCCCTAAACAATGAGCAGTTCTTC
NA	few	TRBJ2-7	TRBV12-3/TRBV12-4	CASSEGGFGLYEQYF	TGTGCCAGCAGTGAAGGAGGATTCGGGCTCTACGAGCAGTACTTC
NA	NA	TRBJ2-3	TRBV7-9	CASSARDFSTDTQYF	TGTGCCAGCAGCGCTAGAGATTTTAGCACAGATACGCAGTATTTT
NA	NA	TRBJ2-7	TRBV9	CASSVTTHPEVYEQYF	TGTGCCAGCAGCGTAACTACGCATCCCGAGGTCTACGAGCAGTACTTC
TRBD1	NA	TRBJ2-7	TRBV2	CASGQGAHEQYF	TGTGCCAGTGGGCAGGGGGCCCACGAGCAGTACTTC
NA	few	TRBJ2-1	TRBV9	CASNGISRNEQFF	TGTGCCAGCAACGGGATCTCAAGGAATGAGCAGTTCTTC
NA	NA	TRBJ1-2	TRBV5-1	CASSPWTAGANYGYTF	TGCGCCAGCAGCCCTTGGACAGCGGGAGCTAACTATGGCTACACCTTC
TRBD2	NA	TRBJ2-1	TRBV29-1	CSVRREGGSYNEQFF	TGCAGCGTACGTAGGGAGGGTGGGTCCTACAATGAGCAGTTCTTC
NA	few	TRBJ2-7	TRBV6-5	CASSYGSVAPSYEQYF	TGTGCCAGCAGTTACGGGTCAGTTGCCCCCTCCTACGAGCAGTACTTC
TRBD2	many	TRBJ2-7	TRBV20-1	CSARDTSSGVLYEQYF	TGCAGTGCTAGAGATACGTCTAGCGGGGTTCTCTACGAGCAGTACTTC
NA	many	TRBJ1-1	TRBV7-3	CASSMMTGEAFF	TGTGCCAGCAGCATGATGACGGGTGAAGCTTTCTTT
NA	many	TRBJ2-3	TRBV20-1	CSASPGPRSTDTQYF	TGCAGTGCCTCCCCGGGGCCGCGGAGCACAGATACGCAGTATTTT
TRBD2	NA	TRBJ2-3	TRBV9	CASSVATSQALAGDTDTQYF	TGTGCCAGCAGCGTAGCTACGAGTCAAGCGCTAGCGGGAGACACAGATACGCAGTATTTT
NA	many	TRBJ1-1	TRBV19	CASNLRGAEAFF	TGTGCCAGTAATTTGAGGGGGGCTGAAGCTTTCTTT
NA	NA	TRBJ2-3	TRBV4-3	CASSQGWAGLEADTQYF	TGCGCCAGCAGCCAAGGATGGGCGGGGTTGGAGGCAGATACGCAGTATTTT
TRBD1	many	TRBJ2-7	TRBV5-1	CASSLQGAAYEQYF	TGCGCCAGCAGCTTGCAGGGGGCGGCCTACGAGCAGTACTTC
NA	many	TRBJ2-7	TRBV3-1	CASSQDPYEQYF	TGTGCCAGCAGCCAAGATCCCTACGAGCAGTACTTC
NA	few	TRBJ2-3	TRBV10-3	CAIGADHEGTDTQYF	TGTGCCATCGGGGCGGACCACGAGGGCACAGATACGCAGTATTTT
NA	NA	TRBJ2-3	TRBV12-3/TRBV12-4	CASSVRGDAQYF	TGTGCCAGCAGTGTAAGGGGGGATGCGCAGTATTTT
NA	NA	TRBJ1-5	TRBV11-1	CASSFPGANQPQHF	TGTGCCAGCAGCTTCCCAGGGGCGAATCAGCCCCAGCATTTT
NA	NA	TRBJ2-3	TRBV4-3	CASSQDPGRTDTQYF	TGCGCCAGCAGCCAAGACCCGGGGCGCACAGATACGCAGTATTTT
TRBD1	many	TRBJ1-6	TRBV28	CASSLGGQGDSPLHF	TGTGCCAGCAGTTTGGGGGGCCAGGGGGATTCACCCCTCCACTTT
NA	NA	TRBJ2-7	TRBV5-5	CASSLSAWSSYEQYF	TGTGCCAGCAGCTTAAGCGCCTGGAGCTCCTACGAGCAGTACTTC
NA	many	TRBJ2-5	TRBV2	CASKKGWLEETQYF	TGTGCCAGCAAGAAGGGGTGGCTAGAAGAGACCCAGTACTTC
NA	many	TRBJ1-3	TRBV6-1	CATRTPSGNTIYF	TGTGCCACCAGGACCCCCTCTGGAAACACCATATATTTT
NA	many	TRBJ2-7	TRBV6-1	CASPNPYRVGDEQYF	TGTGCCAGCCCCAATCCGTACAGGGTTGGCGACGAGCAGTACTTC
TRBD1	few	TRBJ2-1	TRBV14	CASSRKGQGSWDEQFF	TGTGCCAGCAGCCGGAAGGGACAGGGCAGTTGGGATGAGCAGTTCTTC
TRBD1	many	TRBJ1-2	TRBV12-3/TRBV12-4	CASSPLTGNYGYTF	TGTGCCAGCAGTCCGCTGACAGGGAACTATGGCTACACCTTC
TRBD1	few	TRBJ2-1	TRBV19	CASSPGTGGAWQFF	TGTGCCAGTAGTCCAGGGACAGGGGGCGCATGGCAGTTCTTC
TRBD1	many	TRBJ2-7	TRBV11-1	CASSRPGTGSEQYF	TGTGCCAGCAGCCGTCCCGGGACAGGGTCCGAGCAGTACTTC
NA	few	TRBJ2-7	TRBV9	CASSPPDGSVYEQYF	TGTGCCAGCAGTCCCCCGGACGGTTCTGTATACGAGCAGTACTTC
TRBD1	few	TRBJ2-4	TRBV6-2/TRBV6-3	CASRGTAAKNIQYF	TGTGCCAGCAGAGGGACAGCGGCCAAAAACATTCAGTACTTC
TRBD1	NA	TRBJ1-2	TRBV9	CASSVAQGAGGYTF	TGTGCCAGCAGCGTAGCGCAGGGGGCAGGTGGCTACACCTTC
TRBD1	many	TRBJ1-6	TRBV2	CASSTTGGRSPLHF	TGTGCCAGCAGTACTACAGGGGGCAGATCACCCCTCCACTTT